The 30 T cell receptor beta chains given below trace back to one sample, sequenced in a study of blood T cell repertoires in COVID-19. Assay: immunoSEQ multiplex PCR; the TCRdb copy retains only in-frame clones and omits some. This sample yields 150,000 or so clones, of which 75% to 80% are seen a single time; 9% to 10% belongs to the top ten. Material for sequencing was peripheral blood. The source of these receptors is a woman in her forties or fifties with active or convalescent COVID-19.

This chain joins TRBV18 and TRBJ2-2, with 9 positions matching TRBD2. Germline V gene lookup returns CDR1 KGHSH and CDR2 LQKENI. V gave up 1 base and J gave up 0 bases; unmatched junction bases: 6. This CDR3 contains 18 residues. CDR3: CASSPRLAGISNTGELFF. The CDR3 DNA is TGTGCCAGCTCACCACGGCTAGCGGGGATTTCGAACACCGGGGAGCTGTTTTTT.

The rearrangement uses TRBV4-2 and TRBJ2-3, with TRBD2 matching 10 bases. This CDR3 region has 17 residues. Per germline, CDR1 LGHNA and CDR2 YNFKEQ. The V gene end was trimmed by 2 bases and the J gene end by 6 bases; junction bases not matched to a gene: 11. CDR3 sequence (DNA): TGTGCCAGCAGCCAAAGGCAACTAGCGGGGAGCAAGGATACGCAGTATTTT. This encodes CASSQRQLAGSKDTQYF.

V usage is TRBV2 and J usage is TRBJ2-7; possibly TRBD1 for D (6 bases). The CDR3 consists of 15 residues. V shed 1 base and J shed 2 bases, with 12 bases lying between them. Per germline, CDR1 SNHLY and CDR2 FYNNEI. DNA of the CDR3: TGTGCCAGCAGTGAAGACAGGGCCCTTACCTACGAGCAGTACTTC. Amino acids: CASSEDRALTYEQYF.

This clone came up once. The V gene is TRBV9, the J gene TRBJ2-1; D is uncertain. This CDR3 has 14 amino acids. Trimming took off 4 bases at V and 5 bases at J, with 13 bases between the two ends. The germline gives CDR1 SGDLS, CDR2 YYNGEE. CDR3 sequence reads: CASSPRHINNEQFF. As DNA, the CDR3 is TGTGCCAGCAGCCCCCGACATATCAACAATGAGCAGTTCTTC.

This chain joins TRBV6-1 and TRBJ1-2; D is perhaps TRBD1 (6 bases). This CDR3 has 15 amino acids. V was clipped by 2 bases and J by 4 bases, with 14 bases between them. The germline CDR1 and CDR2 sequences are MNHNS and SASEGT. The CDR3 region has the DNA TGTGCCAGCAGTGAAAGCGGGACAAGCCCCTATGGCTACACCTTC. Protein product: CASSESGTSPYGYTF.

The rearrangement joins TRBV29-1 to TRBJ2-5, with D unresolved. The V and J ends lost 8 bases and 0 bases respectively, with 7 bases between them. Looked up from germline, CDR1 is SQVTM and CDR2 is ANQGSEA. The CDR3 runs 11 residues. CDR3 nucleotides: TGCAGCAAGAGGTACCAAGAGACCCAGTACTTC. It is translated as CSKRYQETQYF.

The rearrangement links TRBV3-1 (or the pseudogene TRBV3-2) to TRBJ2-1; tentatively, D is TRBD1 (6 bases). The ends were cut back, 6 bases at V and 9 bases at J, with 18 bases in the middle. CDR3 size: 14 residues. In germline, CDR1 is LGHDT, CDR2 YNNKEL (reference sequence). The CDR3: CASSLGQPGGEQFF. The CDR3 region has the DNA TGTGCCAGCAGTCTGGGACAACCTGGCGGTGAGCAGTTCTTC.

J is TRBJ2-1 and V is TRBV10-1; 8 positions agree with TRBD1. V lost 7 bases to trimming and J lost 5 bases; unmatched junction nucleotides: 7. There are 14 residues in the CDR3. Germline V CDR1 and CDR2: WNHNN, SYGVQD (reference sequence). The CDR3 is CASKQDRDNNEQFF. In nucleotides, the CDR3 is TGCGCCAGCAAACAGGACAGGGATAACAATGAGCAGTTCTTC.

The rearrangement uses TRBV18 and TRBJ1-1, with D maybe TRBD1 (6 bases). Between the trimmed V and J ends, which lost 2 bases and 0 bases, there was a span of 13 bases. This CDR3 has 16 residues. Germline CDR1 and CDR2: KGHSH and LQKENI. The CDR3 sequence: CASSPRQGNLNTEAFF. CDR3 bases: TGTGCCAGCTCACCAAGGCAGGGGAACTTGAACACTGAAGCTTTCTTT.

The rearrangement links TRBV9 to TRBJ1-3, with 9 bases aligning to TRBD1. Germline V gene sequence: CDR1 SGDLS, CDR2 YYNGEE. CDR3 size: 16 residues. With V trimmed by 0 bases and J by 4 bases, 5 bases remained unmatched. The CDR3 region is CASSVEGQGRGNTIYF. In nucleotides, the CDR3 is TGTGCCAGCAGCGTAGAGGGACAGGGTAGAGGAAACACCATATATTTT.

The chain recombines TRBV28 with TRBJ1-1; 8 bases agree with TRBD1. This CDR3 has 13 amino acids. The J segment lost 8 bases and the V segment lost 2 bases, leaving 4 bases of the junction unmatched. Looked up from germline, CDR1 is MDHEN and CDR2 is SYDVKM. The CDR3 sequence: CASSLQTGEEAFF. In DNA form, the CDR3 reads TGTGCCAGCAGTTTACAGACAGGGGAAGAAGCTTTCTTT.

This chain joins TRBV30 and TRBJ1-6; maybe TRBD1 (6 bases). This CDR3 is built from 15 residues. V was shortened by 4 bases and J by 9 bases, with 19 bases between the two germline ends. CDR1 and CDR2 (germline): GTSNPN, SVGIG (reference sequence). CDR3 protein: CAWTGTGGGGSPLHF. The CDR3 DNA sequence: TGTGCCTGGACCGGTACGGGGGGCGGTGGTTCACCCCTCCACTTT.

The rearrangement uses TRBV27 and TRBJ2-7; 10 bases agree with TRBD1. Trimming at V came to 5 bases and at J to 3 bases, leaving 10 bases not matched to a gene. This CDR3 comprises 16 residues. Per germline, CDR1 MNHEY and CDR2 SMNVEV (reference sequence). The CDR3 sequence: CASSPPPTGGIYEQYF. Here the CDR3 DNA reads TGTGCCAGCAGTCCACCTCCGACAGGGGGCATCTACGAGCAGTACTTC.

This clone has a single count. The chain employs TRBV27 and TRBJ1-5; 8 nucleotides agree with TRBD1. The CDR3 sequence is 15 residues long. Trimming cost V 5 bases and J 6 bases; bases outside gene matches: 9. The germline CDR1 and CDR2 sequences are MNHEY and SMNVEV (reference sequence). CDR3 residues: CASSRDRPMGQPQHF. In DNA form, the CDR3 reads TGTGCCAGCAGTCGGGACAGGCCGATGGGTCAGCCCCAGCATTTT.

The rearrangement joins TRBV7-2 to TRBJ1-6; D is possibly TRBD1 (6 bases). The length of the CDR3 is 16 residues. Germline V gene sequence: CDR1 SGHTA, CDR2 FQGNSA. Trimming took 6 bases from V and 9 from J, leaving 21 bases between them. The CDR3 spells CASSRGGKQGASPLHF. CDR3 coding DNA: TGTGCCAGCAGTCGAGGGGGTAAACAGGGAGCTTCACCCCTCCACTTT.

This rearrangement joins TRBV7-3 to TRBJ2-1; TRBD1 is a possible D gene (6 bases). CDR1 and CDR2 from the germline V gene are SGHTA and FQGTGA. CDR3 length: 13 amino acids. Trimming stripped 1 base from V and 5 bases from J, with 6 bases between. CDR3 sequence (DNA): TGTGCCAGCAGCTTAAACAGGGACAATGAGCAGTTCTTC. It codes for CASSLNRDNEQFF.

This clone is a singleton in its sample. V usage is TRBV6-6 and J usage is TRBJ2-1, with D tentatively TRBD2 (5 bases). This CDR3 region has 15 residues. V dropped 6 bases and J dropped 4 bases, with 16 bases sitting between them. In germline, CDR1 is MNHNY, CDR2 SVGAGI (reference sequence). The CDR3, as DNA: TGTGCCAGCAGCCCCCGGGGAAACCCTTACAATGAGCAGTTCTTC. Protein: CASSPRGNPYNEQFF.

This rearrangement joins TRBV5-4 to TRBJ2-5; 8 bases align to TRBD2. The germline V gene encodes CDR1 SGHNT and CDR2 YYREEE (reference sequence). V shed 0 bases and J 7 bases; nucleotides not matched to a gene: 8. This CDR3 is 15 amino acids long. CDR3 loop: CASSLDGSGGVTQYF. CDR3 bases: TGTGCCAGCAGCTTGGACGGGTCGGGGGGGGTGACCCAGTACTTC.

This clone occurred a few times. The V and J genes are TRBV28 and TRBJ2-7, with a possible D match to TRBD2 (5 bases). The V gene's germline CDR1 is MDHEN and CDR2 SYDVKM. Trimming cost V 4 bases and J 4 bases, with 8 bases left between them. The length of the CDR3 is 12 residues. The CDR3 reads CASSSGIYEQYF. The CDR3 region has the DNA TGTGCCAGCAGTTCGGGGATTTACGAGCAGTACTTC. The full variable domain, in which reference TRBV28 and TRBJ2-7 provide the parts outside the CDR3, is DVKVTQSSRYLVKRTGEKVFLECVQDMDHENMFWYRQDPGLGLRLIYFSYDVKMKEKGDIPEGYSVSREKKERFSLILESASTNQTSMYLCASSSGIYEQYFGPGTRLTVT.

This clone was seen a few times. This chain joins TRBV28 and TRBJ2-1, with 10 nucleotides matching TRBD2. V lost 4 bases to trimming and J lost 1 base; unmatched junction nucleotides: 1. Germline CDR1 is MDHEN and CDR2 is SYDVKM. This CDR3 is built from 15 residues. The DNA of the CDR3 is TGTGCCAGCAGTTCAGCGGGAGGGTCCTACAATGAGCAGTTCTTC. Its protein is CASSSAGGSYNEQFF.

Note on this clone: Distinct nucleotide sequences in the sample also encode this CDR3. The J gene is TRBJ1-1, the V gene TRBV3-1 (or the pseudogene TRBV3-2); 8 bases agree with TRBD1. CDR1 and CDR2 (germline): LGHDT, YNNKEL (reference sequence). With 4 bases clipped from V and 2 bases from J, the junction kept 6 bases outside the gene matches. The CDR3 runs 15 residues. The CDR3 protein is CASSPRDRPNTEAFF. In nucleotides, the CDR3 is TGTGCCAGCAGCCCGAGGGACAGGCCTAACACTGAAGCTTTCTTT.

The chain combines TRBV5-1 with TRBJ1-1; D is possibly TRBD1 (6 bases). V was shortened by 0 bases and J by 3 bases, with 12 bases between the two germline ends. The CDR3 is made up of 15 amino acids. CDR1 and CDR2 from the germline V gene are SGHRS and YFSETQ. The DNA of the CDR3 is TGCGCCAGCAGCTTGGTAGGGGGTCGGGACACTGAAGCTTTCTTT. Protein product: CASSLVGGRDTEAFF.

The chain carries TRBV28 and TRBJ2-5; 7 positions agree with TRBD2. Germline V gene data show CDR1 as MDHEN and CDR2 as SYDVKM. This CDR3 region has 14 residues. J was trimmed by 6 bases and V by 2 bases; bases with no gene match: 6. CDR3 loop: CASSLNGSGKTQYF. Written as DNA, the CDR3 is TGTGCCAGCAGTTTAAACGGGAGCGGGAAGACCCAGTACTTC.

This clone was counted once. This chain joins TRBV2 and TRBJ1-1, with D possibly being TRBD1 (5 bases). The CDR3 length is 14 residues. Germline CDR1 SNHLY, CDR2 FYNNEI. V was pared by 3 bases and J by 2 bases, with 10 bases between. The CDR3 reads CASSDKTANTEAFF. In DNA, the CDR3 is TGTGCCAGCAGTGATAAGACAGCAAACACTGAAGCTTTCTTT.

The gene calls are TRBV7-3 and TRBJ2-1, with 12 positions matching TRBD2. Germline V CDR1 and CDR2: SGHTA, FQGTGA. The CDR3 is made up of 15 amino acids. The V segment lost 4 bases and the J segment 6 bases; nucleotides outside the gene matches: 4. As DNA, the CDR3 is TGTGCCAGCAGCTCGACTAGCGGGAGCGGCAATGAGCAGTTCTTC. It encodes CASSSTSGSGNEQFF.

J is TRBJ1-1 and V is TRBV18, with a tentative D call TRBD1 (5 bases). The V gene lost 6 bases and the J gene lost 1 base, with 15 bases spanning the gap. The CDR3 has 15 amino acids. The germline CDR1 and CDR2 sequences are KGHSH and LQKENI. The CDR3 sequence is CASSQERQGNTEAFF. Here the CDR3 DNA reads TGTGCCAGCTCCCAGGAGAGGCAGGGGAACACTGAAGCTTTCTTT.

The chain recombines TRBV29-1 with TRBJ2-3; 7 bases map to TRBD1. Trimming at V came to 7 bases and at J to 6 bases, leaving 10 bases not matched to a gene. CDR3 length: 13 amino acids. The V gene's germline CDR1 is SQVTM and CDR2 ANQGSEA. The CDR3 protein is CSGGDSGGDTQYF. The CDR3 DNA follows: TGCAGCGGTGGGGACAGCGGTGGGGATACGCAGTATTTT.

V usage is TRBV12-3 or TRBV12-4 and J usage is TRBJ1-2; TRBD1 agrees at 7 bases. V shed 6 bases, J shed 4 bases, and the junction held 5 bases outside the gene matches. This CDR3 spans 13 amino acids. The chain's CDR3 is CASSLRDSYGYTF. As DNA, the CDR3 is TGTGCCAGCAGCCTACGGGACAGCTATGGCTACACCTTC.

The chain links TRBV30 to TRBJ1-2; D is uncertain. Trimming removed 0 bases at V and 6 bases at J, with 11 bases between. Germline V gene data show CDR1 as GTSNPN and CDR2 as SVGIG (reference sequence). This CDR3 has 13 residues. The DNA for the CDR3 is TGTGCCTGGAGTGTAAGCCAGGTGAATGGCTACACCTTC. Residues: CAWSVSQVNGYTF.

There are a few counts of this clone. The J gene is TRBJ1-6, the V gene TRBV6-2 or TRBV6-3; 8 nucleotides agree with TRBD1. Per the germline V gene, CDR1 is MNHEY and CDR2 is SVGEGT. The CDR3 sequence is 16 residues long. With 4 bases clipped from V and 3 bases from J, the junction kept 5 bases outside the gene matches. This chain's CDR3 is CASSSWTGRYNSPLHF. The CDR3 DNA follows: TGTGCCAGCAGTTCTTGGACAGGGCGCTATAATTCACCCCTCCACTTT.